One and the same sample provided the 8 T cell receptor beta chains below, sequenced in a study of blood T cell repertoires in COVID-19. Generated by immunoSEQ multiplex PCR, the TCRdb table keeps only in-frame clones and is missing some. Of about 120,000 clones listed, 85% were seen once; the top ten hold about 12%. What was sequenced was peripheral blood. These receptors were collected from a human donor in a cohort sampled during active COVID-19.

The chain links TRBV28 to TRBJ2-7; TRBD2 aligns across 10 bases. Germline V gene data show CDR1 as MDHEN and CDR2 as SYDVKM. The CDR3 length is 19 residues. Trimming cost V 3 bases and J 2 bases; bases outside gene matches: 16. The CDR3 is CASSFEASGGLPLTYEQYF. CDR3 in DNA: TGTGCCAGCAGTTTTGAGGCTAGCGGGGGTCTCCCTCTTACCTACGAGCAGTACTTC.

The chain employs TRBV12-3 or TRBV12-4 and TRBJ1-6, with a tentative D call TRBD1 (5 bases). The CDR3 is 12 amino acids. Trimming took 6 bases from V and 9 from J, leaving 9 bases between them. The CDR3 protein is CASRAGISPLHF. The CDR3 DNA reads TGTGCCAGCAGAGCAGGGATTTCACCCCTCCACTTT.

The CDR3 loop is CASSPGTGGFRAFF. CDR3 sequence (DNA): TGTGCCAGTAGTCCCGGGACAGGAGGCTTTAGGGCTTTCTTT. The V and J genes are TRBV19 and TRBJ1-1; 8 nucleotides match TRBD1. The CDR3 totals 14 residues. Germline lookup yields CDR1 LNHDA and CDR2 SQIVND (reference sequence). J was trimmed by 11 bases and V by 5 bases; bases with no gene match: 13.

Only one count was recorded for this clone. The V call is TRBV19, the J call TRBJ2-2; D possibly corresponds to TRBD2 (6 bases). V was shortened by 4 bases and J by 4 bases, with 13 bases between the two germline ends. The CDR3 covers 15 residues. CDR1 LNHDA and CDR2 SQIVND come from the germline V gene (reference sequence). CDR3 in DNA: TGTGCCAGTAGTAACTCCCGGGACTTCACCGGGGAGCTGTTTTTT. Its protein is CASSNSRDFTGELFF.

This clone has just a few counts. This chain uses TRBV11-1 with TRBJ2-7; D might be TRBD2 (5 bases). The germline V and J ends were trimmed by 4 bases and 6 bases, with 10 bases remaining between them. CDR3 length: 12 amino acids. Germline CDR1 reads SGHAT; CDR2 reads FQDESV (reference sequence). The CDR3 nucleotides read TGTGCCAGCAGCTCTGGAGGTGGCGAGCAGTACTTC. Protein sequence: CASSSGGGEQYF.

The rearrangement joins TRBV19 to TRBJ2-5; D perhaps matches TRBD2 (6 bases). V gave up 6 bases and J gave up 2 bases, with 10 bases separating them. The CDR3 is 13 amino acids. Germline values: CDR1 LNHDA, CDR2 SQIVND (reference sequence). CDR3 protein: CASSGDFQETQYF. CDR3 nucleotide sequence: TGTGCCAGTAGCGGGGACTTTCAAGAGACCCAGTACTTC.

CDR3 region: CASSLIDSGEQYF. The DNA for the CDR3 is TGTGCCAGCAGCTTAATAGATTCGGGCGAGCAGTACTTC. The chain links TRBV7-3 to TRBJ2-7; D gene unclear. In germline, CDR1 is SGHTA, CDR2 FQGTGA. V was pared by 1 base and J by 6 bases, with 10 bases between. There are 13 residues in the CDR3.

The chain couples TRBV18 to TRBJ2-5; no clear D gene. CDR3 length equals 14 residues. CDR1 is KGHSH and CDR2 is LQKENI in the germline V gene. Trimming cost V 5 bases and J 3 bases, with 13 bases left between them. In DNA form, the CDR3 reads TGTGCCAGCTCAGGTATGGCTGCCGAAGAGACCCAGTACTTC. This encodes CASSGMAAEETQYF.